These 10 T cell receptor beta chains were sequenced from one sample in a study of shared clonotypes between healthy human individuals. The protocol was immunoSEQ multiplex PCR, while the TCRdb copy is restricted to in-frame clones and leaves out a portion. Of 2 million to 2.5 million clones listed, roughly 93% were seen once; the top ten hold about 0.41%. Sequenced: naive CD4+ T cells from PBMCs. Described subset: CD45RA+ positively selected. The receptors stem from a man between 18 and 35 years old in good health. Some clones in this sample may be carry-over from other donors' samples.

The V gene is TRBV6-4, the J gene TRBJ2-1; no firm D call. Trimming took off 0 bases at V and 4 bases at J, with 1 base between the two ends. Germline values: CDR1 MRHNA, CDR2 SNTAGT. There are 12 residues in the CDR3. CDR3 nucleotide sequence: TGTGCCAGCAGTGACTCGTACAATGAGCAGTTCTTC. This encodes CASSDSYNEQFF.

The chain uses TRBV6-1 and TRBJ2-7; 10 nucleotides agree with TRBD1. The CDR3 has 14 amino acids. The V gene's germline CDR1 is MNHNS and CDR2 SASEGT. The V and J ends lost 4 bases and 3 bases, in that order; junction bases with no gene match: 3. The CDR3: CASSVDRGRYEQYF. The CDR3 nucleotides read TGTGCCAGCAGTGTCGACAGGGGGCGCTACGAGCAGTACTTC.

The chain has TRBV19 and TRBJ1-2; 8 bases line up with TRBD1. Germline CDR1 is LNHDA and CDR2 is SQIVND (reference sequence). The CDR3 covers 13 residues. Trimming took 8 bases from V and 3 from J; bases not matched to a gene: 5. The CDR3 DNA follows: TGTGCCAGTCCCGACAGGGGTTACTATGGCTACACCTTC. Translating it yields CASPDRGYYGYTF.

The CDR3 DNA reads TGTGCCTGGAGTGTAATATGGCCTCTCGGAAGGAATGAGCAGTTCTTC. It translates to CAWSVIWPLGRNEQFF. The V and J genes are TRBV30 and TRBJ2-1; D is ambiguous. CDR3 size: 16 residues. Trimming removed 0 bases from V and 7 bases from J, with 19 bases in between. Germline CDR1 and CDR2: GTSNPN and SVGIG (reference sequence).

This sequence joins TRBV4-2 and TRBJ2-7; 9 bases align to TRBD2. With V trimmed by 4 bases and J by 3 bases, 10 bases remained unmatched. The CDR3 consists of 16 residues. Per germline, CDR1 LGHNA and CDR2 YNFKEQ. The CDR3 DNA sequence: TGTGCCAGCAGCCGAGAAAAAGGCGGGAGGGGCTACGAGCAGTACTTC. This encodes CASSREKGGRGYEQYF.

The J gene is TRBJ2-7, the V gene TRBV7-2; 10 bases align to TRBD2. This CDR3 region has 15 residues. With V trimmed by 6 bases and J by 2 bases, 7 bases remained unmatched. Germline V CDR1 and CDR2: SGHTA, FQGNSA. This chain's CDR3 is CASRSRTSGPYEQYF. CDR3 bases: TGTGCCAGCAGATCCCGGACTAGCGGTCCCTACGAGCAGTACTTC.

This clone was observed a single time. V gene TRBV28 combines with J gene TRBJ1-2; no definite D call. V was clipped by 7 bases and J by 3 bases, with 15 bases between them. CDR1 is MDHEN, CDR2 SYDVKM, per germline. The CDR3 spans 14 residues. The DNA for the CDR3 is TGTGCCAGCACCACCAACCCACCGGACTATGGCTACACCTTC. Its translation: CASTTNPPDYGYTF.

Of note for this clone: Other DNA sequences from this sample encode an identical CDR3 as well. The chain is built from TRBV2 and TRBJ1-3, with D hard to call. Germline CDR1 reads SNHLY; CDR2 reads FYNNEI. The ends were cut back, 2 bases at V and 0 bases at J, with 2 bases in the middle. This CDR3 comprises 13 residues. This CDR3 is CASSENSGNTIYF. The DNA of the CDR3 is TGTGCCAGCAGTGAAAACTCTGGAAACACCATATATTTT.

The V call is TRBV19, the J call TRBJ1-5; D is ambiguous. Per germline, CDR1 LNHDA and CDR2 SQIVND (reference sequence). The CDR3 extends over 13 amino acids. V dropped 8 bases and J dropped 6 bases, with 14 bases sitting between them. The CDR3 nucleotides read TGTGCCAGTTCGGTCGAAATGAGTCAGCCCCAGCATTTT. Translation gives CASSVEMSQPQHF.

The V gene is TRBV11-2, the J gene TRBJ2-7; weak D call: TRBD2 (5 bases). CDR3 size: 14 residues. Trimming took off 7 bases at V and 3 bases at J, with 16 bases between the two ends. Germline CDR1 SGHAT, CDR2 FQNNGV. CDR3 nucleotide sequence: TGTGCCAGCACCACGCTGCGGGCCGGCTACGAGCAGTACTTC. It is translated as CASTTLRAGYEQYF. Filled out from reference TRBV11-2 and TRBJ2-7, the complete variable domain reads EAGVAQSPRYKIIEKRQSVAFWCNPISGHATLYWYQQILGQGPKLLIQFQNNGVVDDSQLPKDRFSAERLKGVDSTLKIQPAKLEDSAVYLCASTTLRAGYEQYFGPGTRLTVT.